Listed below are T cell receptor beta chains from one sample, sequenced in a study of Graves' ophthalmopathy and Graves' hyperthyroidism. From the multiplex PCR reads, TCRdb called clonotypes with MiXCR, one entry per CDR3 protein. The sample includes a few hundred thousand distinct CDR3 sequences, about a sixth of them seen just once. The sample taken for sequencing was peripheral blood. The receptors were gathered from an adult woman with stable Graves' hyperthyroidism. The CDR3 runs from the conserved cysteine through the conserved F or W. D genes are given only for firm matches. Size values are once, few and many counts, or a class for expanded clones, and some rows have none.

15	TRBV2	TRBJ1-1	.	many	CASSLEMTGNTEAFF	TGTGCCAGCAGCCTAGAAATGACAGGGAACACTGAAGCTTTCTTT
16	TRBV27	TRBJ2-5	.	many	CASSRSARDRRETQYF	TGTGCCAGCAGCCGTTCCGCTAGAGACAGGCGAGAGACCCAGTACTTC
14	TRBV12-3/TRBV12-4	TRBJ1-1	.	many	CASSNAGSNTEAFF	TGTGCCAGCAGTAACGCAGGGAGCAACACTGAAGCTTTCTTT
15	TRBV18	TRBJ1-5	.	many	CASSPARSDNQPQHF	TGTGCCAGCTCACCGGCCAGGTCGGACAATCAGCCCCAGCATTTT
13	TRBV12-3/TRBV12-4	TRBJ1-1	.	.	CASRSPGGTEAFF	TGTGCCAGCAGATCTCCGGGGGGGACTGAAGCTTTCTTT
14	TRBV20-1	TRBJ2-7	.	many	CSAMARVTSYEQYF	TGCAGTGCTATGGCTCGGGTAACATCCTACGAGCAGTACTTC
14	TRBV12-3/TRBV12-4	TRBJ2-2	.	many	CASRRRQNAGELFF	TGTGCCAGCAGGCGAAGACAGAACGCCGGGGAGCTGTTTTTT
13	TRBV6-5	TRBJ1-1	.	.	CASSYGWETEAFF	TGTGCCAGCAGTTATGGGTGGGAGACTGAAGCTTTCTTT
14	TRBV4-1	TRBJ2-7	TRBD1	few	CASSPADRNYEQYF	TGCGCCAGCAGCCCGGCGGACAGGAACTACGAGCAGTACTTC
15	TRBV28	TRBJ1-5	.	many	CASSFQGFVPQPQHF	TGTGCCAGCAGTTTCCAGGGTTTCGTTCCGCAGCCCCAGCATTTT